This T cell receptor beta chain was sequenced during a study of shared T cell receptors in the human thymus. Here immunoSEQ multiplex PCR was the method, and the copy in TCRdb shows in-frame clones only, minus some. Of about 660,000 clones detected, approximately 90% appear once; the ten largest clones hold approximately 0.011%. The CDR3 extends over 14 amino acids. Germline lookup yields CDR1 SGHTA and CDR2 FQGNSA. The ends lost 8 bases at V and 7 bases at J; junction bases unmatched: 11. The same sample was also used in a study of human thymus T cells.

Sequencing was done on a sample of thymocytes. This chain joins TRBV7-2 and TRBJ2-1, with 7 bases lining up with TRBD1. This TCR derives from a boy under two years old with a congenital heart defect. The CDR3: CASLPRGRGNEQFF. In nucleotides, the CDR3 is TGTGCCAGCCTACCGAGGGGGCGCGGGAATGAGCAGTTCTTC.